Following are 7 T cell receptor beta chains from one sample sequenced in a study of shared clonotypes between healthy human individuals. Assay: immunoSEQ multiplex PCR; the TCRdb copy retains only in-frame clones and omits some. The table includes roughly 1,500,000 clones, under 99% detected once. Sequencing input: naive CD4+ T cells sorted from blood. Subset indicated: CD45RA+ positively selected. The source of these receptors is a man aged 30 to 45 in good health.

The CDR3 region is CASGVDTEAFF. Written as DNA, the CDR3 is TGTGCCAGCGGGGTGGACACTGAAGCTTTCTTT. This chain uses TRBV2 with TRBJ1-1; D is unclear. Germline V gene sequence: CDR1 SNHLY, CDR2 FYNNEI. This CDR3 spans 11 amino acids. V lost 8 bases and J 3 bases, leaving 7 bases between the germline ends.

Only one count was recorded for this clone. The chain employs TRBV7-3 and TRBJ1-1, with D perhaps matching TRBD1 (5 bases). CDR1 SGHTA and CDR2 FQGTGA come from the germline V gene. This CDR3 is built from 14 residues. Trimming removed 5 bases from V and 0 bases from J, with 10 bases in between. The CDR3 region is CASSIQGMNTEAFF. The CDR3 DNA sequence: TGTGCCAGCAGCATCCAGGGTATGAACACTGAAGCTTTCTTT. The variable domain in full, with the rest retrieved from reference TRBV7-3 and TRBJ1-1, is GAGVSQTPSNKVTEKGKYVELRCDPISGHTALYWYRQSLGQGPEFLIYFQGTGAADDSGLPNDRFFAVRPEGSVSTLKIQRTERGDSAVYLCASSIQGMNTEAFFGQGTRLTVV.

The rearrangement uses TRBV19 and TRBJ2-7; no definite D call. V shed 0 bases and J shed 0 bases, with 3 bases lying between them. The CDR3 consists of 13 residues. Germline-derived CDR1 and CDR2 are LNHDA and SQIVND (reference sequence). The CDR3 nucleotides are TGTGCCAGTAGTATAGAGCACTCCTACGAGCAGTACTTC. Its translation: CASSIEHSYEQYF.

The gene calls are TRBV6-4 and TRBJ2-1, with 7 bases identical to TRBD1. Germline V gene sequence: CDR1 MRHNA, CDR2 SNTAGT. The CDR3 consists of 13 residues. V shed 5 bases and J 9 bases; nucleotides not matched to a gene: 7. DNA of the CDR3: TGTGCCAGCAGTCTAATGACAGGGCTTGAGCAGTTCTTC. As protein: CASSLMTGLEQFF.

The chain couples TRBV28 to TRBJ2-2; 10 bases are shared with TRBD1. After removal of 7 bases from V and 5 bases from J, the junction contained 4 bases not matched to a gene. The length of the CDR3 is 14 residues. Per the germline V gene, CDR1 is MDHEN and CDR2 is SYDVKM. The CDR3 DNA sequence: TGTGCCAGCACCGGACAGGGGGTTACCGGGGAGCTGTTTTTT. Translating it yields CASTGQGVTGELFF.

This clone was observed a single time. The chain uses TRBV9 and TRBJ2-1, with a tentative D call TRBD2 (5 bases). The CDR3 totals 15 residues. Trimming stripped 0 bases from V and 1 base from J, with 8 bases between. Looked up from germline, CDR1 is SGDLS and CDR2 is YYNGEE. CDR3 in amino acids: CASSVDAGSYNEQFF. As DNA, the CDR3 is TGTGCCAGCAGCGTAGATGCGGGTTCCTACAATGAGCAGTTCTTC.

The CDR3 region is CASSLAPADYGYTF. The CDR3 bases are TGCGCCAGCAGCTTGGCCCCGGCAGACTATGGCTACACCTTC. The J gene is TRBJ1-2, the V gene TRBV5-1, with D unresolved. The germline V gene encodes CDR1 SGHRS and CDR2 YFSETQ. The CDR3 sequence is 14 residues long. V shed 0 bases and J shed 3 bases, with 9 bases lying between them.